The 24 T cell receptor beta chains below were found in one sample sequenced in a study of OX40 agonist ivuxolimab in advanced cancers. Profiled with immunoSEQ multiplex PCR; TCRdb holds only in-frame clones, not every one. The data show 70,000 to 75,000 clones, about 88% seen once. The sequenced sample was CD4+ or CD8+ T cells sorted from blood, obtained in a trial of the OX40 agonist ivuxolimab. The source is an adult with an advanced solid tumor such as melanoma, head and neck, liver or kidney cancer.

The chain carries TRBV30 and TRBJ1-1, with 7 bases identical to TRBD1. With V trimmed by 8 bases and J by 4 bases, 13 bases remained unmatched. The CDR3 runs 14 residues. In germline, CDR1 is GTSNPN, CDR2 SVGIG (reference sequence). The CDR3: CASRLQGSGTEAFF. CDR3 DNA: TGTGCCAGCCGTTTACAGGGGAGTGGCACTGAAGCTTTCTTT. The variable domain in full, completed from reference TRBV30 and TRBJ1-1, reads SQTIHQWPATLVQPVGSPLSLECTVEGTSNPNLYWYRQAAGRGLQLLFYSVGIGQISSEVPQNLSASRPQDRQFILSSKKLLLSDSGFYLCASRLQGSGTEAFFGQGTRLTVV.

The chain links TRBV2 to TRBJ2-3; D is unclear. With 6 bases removed from V and 1 base from J, the gap between germline ends came to 5 bases. The CDR3 contains 12 residues. The germline V gene has CDR1 SNHLY and CDR2 FYNNEI. CDR3 nucleotides: TGTGCCAGCAGGGTAGGCACAGATACGCAGTATTTT. Translation gives CASRVGTDTQYF.

This clone appeared a few times. The chain couples TRBV5-1 to TRBJ2-2, with D possibly being TRBD1 (6 bases). The CDR3 totals 15 residues. Germline loops: CDR1 SGHRS, CDR2 YFSETQ. V lost 4 bases and J lost 1, with 11 bases in between. CDR3 loop: CASSVQGQNTGELFF. The DNA of the CDR3 is TGCGCCAGCAGCGTACAGGGACAGAACACCGGGGAGCTGTTTTTT. Full variable domain (remainder filled in from reference TRBV5-1 and TRBJ2-2): KAGVTQTPRYLIKTRGQQVTLSCSPISGHRSVSWYQQTPGQGLQFLFEYFSETQRNKGNFPGRFSGRQFSNSRSEMNVSTLELGDSALYLCASSVQGQNTGELFFGEGSRLTVL.

V is TRBV5-1 and J is TRBJ1-1; D is unclear. This CDR3 region has 14 residues. V was pared by 4 bases and J by 0 bases, with 10 bases between. Germline V gene lookup returns CDR1 SGHRS and CDR2 YFSETQ. The CDR3 DNA is TGCGCCAGCAGCCCGGTCCAAATGAACACTGAAGCTTTCTTT. Protein sequence: CASSPVQMNTEAFF. The full variable domain, with the rest looked up from reference TRBV5-1 and TRBJ1-1, is KAGVTQTPRYLIKTRGQQVTLSCSPISGHRSVSWYQQTPGQGLQFLFEYFSETQRNKGNFPGRFSGRQFSNSRSEMNVSTLELGDSALYLCASSPVQMNTEAFFGQGTRLTVV.

J is TRBJ2-1 and V is TRBV5-1; TRBD2 matches at 8 bases. Trimming took 3 bases from V and 6 from J; bases not matched to a gene: 5. Germline V gives CDR1 SGHRS, CDR2 YFSETQ. This CDR3 has 14 residues. CDR3 DNA: TGCGCCAGCAGCTCAACACTAGCGGCCAATGAGCAGTTCTTC. This translates into CASSSTLAANEQFF.

The gene calls are TRBV19 and TRBJ2-3, with no clear D. The CDR3 consists of 15 residues. Trimming removed 5 bases at V and 1 base at J, with 13 bases between. Germline assignment: CDR1 LNHDA and CDR2 SQIVND (reference sequence). CDR3 protein: CASSSPLSGTDTQYF. The DNA of the CDR3 is TGTGCCAGTAGTTCTCCTTTAAGCGGCACAGATACGCAGTATTTT.

The chain links TRBV19 to TRBJ2-7; 10 nucleotides align to TRBD1. Germline CDR1 reads LNHDA; CDR2 reads SQIVND (reference sequence). After removal of 3 bases from V and 1 base from J, the junction contained 6 bases not matched to a gene. This CDR3 is 16 amino acids long. The CDR3 DNA reads as TGTGCCAGTAGTATTCCCGGGACAGGGGCGTCCTACGAGCAGTACTTC. This codes for CASSIPGTGASYEQYF.

This clone was seen a few times. V is TRBV10-1 and J is TRBJ2-1; D is unclear. The CDR3 has 10 residues. The ends were cut back, 9 bases at V and 7 bases at J, with 7 bases in the middle. Germline V gene data show CDR1 as WNHNN and CDR2 as SYGVQD (reference sequence). This CDR3 reads CARVGNEQFF. CDR3 in DNA: TGCGCCAGGGTGGGGAATGAGCAGTTCTTC.

As DNA, the CDR3 is TGTGCCAGCAGCCCTTCTAGCGGGAGGATGGATACGCAGTATTTT. This codes for CASSPSSGRMDTQYF. The V call is TRBV4-2, the J call TRBJ2-3; 11 bases match TRBD2. The CDR3 consists of 15 residues. Germline V gene lookup returns CDR1 LGHNA and CDR2 YNFKEQ. J lost 6 bases, V lost 4 bases, and 6 bases had no gene match.

The chain uses TRBV2 and TRBJ2-7; D not certain. This CDR3 has 14 residues. Trimming pared 6 bases from V and 6 bases from J, leaving 18 bases between. The germline V gene has CDR1 SNHLY and CDR2 FYNNEI. The CDR3 here is CASRPDGPRLEQYF. CDR3 nucleotide sequence: TGTGCCAGCAGGCCGGACGGCCCTCGGCTCGAGCAGTACTTC.

The genes are TRBV10-3 and TRBJ1-5; 7 positions agree with TRBD1. Germline V gene sequence: CDR1 ENHRY, CDR2 SYGVKD. Germline trimming cut 0 bases from V and 7 bases from J; bases unmatched to any gene: 3. There are 14 residues in the CDR3. CDR3 sequence: CAISESRGRQPQHF. The CDR3 region has the DNA TGTGCCATCAGTGAGTCGAGGGGGCGGCAGCCCCAGCATTTT.

This chain connects TRBV18 to TRBJ1-2, with D possibly matching TRBD1 (6 bases). This CDR3 spans 16 amino acids. Germline CDR1 is KGHSH and CDR2 is LQKENI. V lost 3 bases and J 3 bases, leaving 17 bases between the germline ends. In DNA form, the CDR3 reads TGTGCCAGCTCACCGACAGGATTGTCGGTTTACTATGGCTACACCTTC. Residues: CASSPTGLSVYYGYTF.

This chain connects TRBV5-1 to TRBJ1-1; D might be TRBD1 (6 bases). Per germline, CDR1 SGHRS and CDR2 YFSETQ. There are 18 residues in the CDR3. V dropped 0 bases and J dropped 3 bases, with 21 bases sitting between them. The CDR3 region has the DNA TGCGCCAGCAGCTTGGAGGGTCCCGGCAGGGGTCGGGACACTGAAGCTTTCTTT. Protein: CASSLEGPGRGRDTEAFF.

The chain combines TRBV5-1 with TRBJ1-4; 10 bases match TRBD1. Per germline, CDR1 SGHRS and CDR2 YFSETQ. The V gene end was trimmed by 0 bases and the J gene end by 8 bases; junction bases not matched to a gene: 4. The CDR3 length is 15 residues. CDR3 in amino acids: CASSLGDRGDEKLFF. In nucleotides, the CDR3 is TGCGCCAGCAGCTTGGGGGACAGGGGAGACGAAAAACTGTTTTTT.

The V and J genes are TRBV28 and TRBJ2-1; TRBD1 might be the D (6 bases). V shed 5 bases and J shed 6 bases, with 14 bases lying between them. There are 14 residues in the CDR3. Germline V lookup: CDR1 MDHEN, CDR2 SYDVKM. The CDR3 sequence is CASSLRTEPNEQFF. As DNA, the CDR3 is TGTGCCAGCAGTCTCCGGACAGAGCCCAATGAGCAGTTCTTC. The whole variable domain, filled in from reference TRBV28 and TRBJ2-1, reads DVKVTQSSRYLVKRTGEKVFLECVQDMDHENMFWYRQDPGLGLRLIYFSYDVKMKEKGDIPEGYSVSREKKERFSLILESASTNQTSMYLCASSLRTEPNEQFFGPGTRLTVL.

This clone is a singleton in its sample. The chain uses TRBV19 and TRBJ2-3; D ambiguous. CDR1 is LNHDA, CDR2 SQIVND, per germline (reference sequence). CDR3 length equals 14 residues. V was trimmed by 5 bases and J by 0 bases, leaving 9 bases between them. Here the CDR3 DNA reads TGTGCCAGTAGTTTTCGTCTTAGCACAGATACGCAGTATTTT. The encoded protein is CASSFRLSTDTQYF.

Only a few counts were recorded for this clone. The chain carries TRBV6-6 and TRBJ1-5, with 10 positions matching TRBD1. Germline trimming cut 7 bases from V and 5 bases from J; bases unmatched to any gene: 5. CDR3 size: 14 residues. Germline V gene sequence: CDR1 MNHNY, CDR2 SVGAGI (reference sequence). The CDR3 loop is CASIDRGQDQPQHF. The CDR3 DNA reads as TGTGCCAGCATAGACAGGGGGCAAGATCAGCCCCAGCATTTT.

The rearrangement uses TRBV28 and TRBJ2-7; D is unclear. This CDR3 comprises 12 residues. Germline-derived CDR1 and CDR2 are MDHEN and SYDVKM. V lost 6 bases and J 4 bases, leaving 10 bases between the germline ends. The chain's CDR3 is CASSTDGYEQYF. Written as DNA, the CDR3 is TGTGCCAGCAGCACTGACGGTTACGAGCAGTACTTC.

The chain joins TRBV4-1 to TRBJ1-4; possible D gene TRBD1, 6 bases. With 6 bases removed from V and 6 bases from J, the gap between germline ends came to 14 bases. The CDR3 is made up of 14 amino acids. CDR1 and CDR2 (germline): MGHRA, YSYEKL. CDR3 DNA sequence: TGCGCCAGCAGGCTACCAGGGGCCCATGAAAAACTGTTTTTT. Encoded protein: CASRLPGAHEKLFF.

The chain employs TRBV20-1 and TRBJ2-5, with unresolved D. Germline loops: CDR1 DFQATT, CDR2 SNEGSKA (reference sequence). Between the trimmed V and J ends, which lost 5 bases and 5 bases, there was a span of 9 bases. The CDR3 extends over 11 amino acids. CDR3 sequence (DNA): TGCAGTGCTGCCGTGGGGGAGACCCAGTACTTC. It translates to CSAAVGETQYF.

Notes on this clone: The sample carries other DNA sequences with the same CDR3. The DNA of the CDR3 is TGTGCCAGCTCACCACCAGGATTAGCGGGAGGAGATACGCAGTATTTT. This sequence encodes CASSPPGLAGGDTQYF. The rearrangement joins TRBV18 to TRBJ2-3; 10 bases match TRBD2. The V gene's germline CDR1 is KGHSH and CDR2 LQKENI. The CDR3 extends over 16 amino acids. The V and J ends lost 0 bases and 5 bases, in that order; junction bases with no gene match: 5.

V and J are TRBV30 and TRBJ1-1, with D uncertain. V was trimmed by 0 bases and J by 1 base, leaving 12 bases between them. The CDR3 is made up of 15 amino acids. Per germline, CDR1 GTSNPN and CDR2 SVGIG (reference sequence). The CDR3 DNA reads as TGTGCCTGGAGTGTACCCCCTCAGAGGAACACTGAAGCTTTCTTT. Protein sequence: CAWSVPPQRNTEAFF.

The CDR3 sequence is CASSARHNEQFF. CDR3 nucleotides: TGTGCCAGCAGTGCTAGACACAATGAGCAGTTCTTC. The chain couples TRBV28 to TRBJ2-1; no definite D call. Germline lookup yields CDR1 MDHEN and CDR2 SYDVKM. Trimming removed 5 bases at V and 5 bases at J, with 7 bases between. CDR3 length: 12 amino acids.

This chain joins TRBV18 and TRBJ2-7; D possibly corresponds to TRBD1 (6 bases). Trimming cost V 3 bases and J 5 bases, with 14 bases left between them. Germline CDR1 and CDR2: KGHSH and LQKENI. This CDR3 is 14 amino acids long. Here the CDR3 DNA reads TGTGCCAGCTCACCCATGACAGGATCTGACGAGCAGTACTTC. Translating it yields CASSPMTGSDEQYF.